These 25 T cell receptor beta chains came from one sample sequenced in a study of blood T cell repertoires in COVID-19. Produced via immunoSEQ multiplex PCR; TCRdb's table is partial and in-frame only. The repertoire has approximately 140,000 clones, more than 70% of them found once; the top ten carry around 28%. The sequenced sample consisted of peripheral blood. All receptors come from a human donor in a cohort sampled during active COVID-19.

The chain joins TRBV12-3 or TRBV12-4 to TRBJ2-1; maybe TRBD1 (5 bases). The CDR3 is made up of 12 amino acids. V was shortened by 2 bases and J by 7 bases, with 6 bases between the two germline ends. DNA for the CDR3: TGTGCCAGCAGTTTACCAGGGAATGAGCAGTTCTTC. Translating gives CASSLPGNEQFF.

V is TRBV10-3 and J is TRBJ2-1; possible D gene TRBD2, 6 bases. Germline V gives CDR1 ENHRY, CDR2 SYGVKD. The V end was cut by 0 bases, the J end by 9 bases, with 18 bases between. This CDR3 comprises 16 residues. DNA of the CDR3: TGTGCCATCAGTGAGTCCACTAGAAATTTCGGGGGTGAGCAGTTCTTC. Translation: CAISESTRNFGGEQFF.

This rearrangement joins TRBV7-2 to TRBJ1-1; no reliable D call. The germline V gene encodes CDR1 SGHTA and CDR2 FQGNSA. The germline V and J ends were trimmed by 0 bases and 11 bases, with 10 bases remaining between them. CDR3 length: 12 amino acids. In DNA form, the CDR3 reads TGTGCCAGCAGCTTAGCCCCCGATAGCGCTTTCTTT. Residues: CASSLAPDSAFF.

A single count supports this clone. DNA of the CDR3: TGTGCCAGCAGTCCGCCCGCCAGTCGGGACAAAAGGACTGAAGCTTTCTTT. Translated, it gives CASSPPASRDKRTEAFF. This chain uses TRBV6-2 or TRBV6-3 with TRBJ1-1, with D possibly matching TRBD1 (6 bases). This CDR3 is built from 17 residues. Germline values: CDR1 MNHEY, CDR2 SVGEGT. V lost 5 bases to trimming and J lost 5 bases, with 24 bases between them.

The chain links TRBV27 to TRBJ2-7; D is perhaps TRBD2 (6 bases). The germline CDR1 and CDR2 sequences are MNHEY and SMNVEV (reference sequence). Deletions cut 5 bases from V and 2 bases from J, with 19 bases between. The length of the CDR3 is 16 residues. The CDR3 sequence is CASSPLAGRAPYEQYF. For the CDR3, the DNA is TGTGCCAGCAGTCCGCTTGCGGGGCGGGCACCCTACGAGCAGTACTTC.

The chain couples TRBV7-9 to TRBJ1-2; D might be TRBD1 (6 bases). The germline CDR1 and CDR2 sequences are SEHNR and FQNEAQ (reference sequence). Trimming left V 1 base short and J 2 bases short, with 11 bases between. This CDR3 has 15 residues. Here the CDR3 reads CASSLEAGVNYGYTF. The CDR3 DNA reads TGTGCCAGCAGCTTAGAAGCAGGGGTGAACTATGGCTACACCTTC.

The chain couples TRBV7-8 to TRBJ1-6; 7 positions agree with TRBD1. Germline V gene sequence: CDR1 SGHVS, CDR2 FQNEAQ. The trim removed 5 bases at V and 9 bases at J, leaving 16 bases unmatched. The CDR3 has 17 amino acids. The CDR3 DNA reads TGTGCCAGCAGCGGGCAGGGGGACACACTTAGGGGTTCACCCCTCCACTTT. It codes for CASSGQGDTLRGSPLHF. The variable domain in full, with the rest retrieved from reference TRBV7-8 and TRBJ1-6, is GAGVSQSPRYKVAKRGQDVALRCDPISGHVSLFWYQQALGQGPEFLTYFQNEAQLDKSGLPSDRFFAERPEGSVSTLKIQRTQQEDSAVYLCASSGQGDTLRGSPLHFGNGTRLTVT.

The chain couples TRBV6-1 to TRBJ1-2, with D perhaps TRBD1 (5 bases). Trimming shortened V by 2 bases and J by 3 bases, and 13 bases separated the two germline ends. From germline, CDR1 is MNHNS and CDR2 SASEGT. The CDR3 covers 15 residues. Here the CDR3 reads CASSENPGLDYGYTF. The CDR3 DNA reads TGTGCCAGCAGTGAAAACCCAGGGCTTGACTATGGCTACACCTTC.

J is TRBJ2-1 and V is TRBV30; unclear D gene. Between the trimmed V and J ends, which lost 0 bases and 9 bases, there was a span of 6 bases. Germline V gene sequence: CDR1 GTSNPN, CDR2 SVGIG (reference sequence). CDR3 length equals 11 residues. The CDR3 nucleotides read TGTGCCTGGAGTGTACGAGCTGAGCAGTTCTTC. It yields the protein CAWSVRAEQFF.

The chain employs TRBV6-5 and TRBJ2-7, with 7 bases aligning to TRBD1. Per the germline V gene, CDR1 is MNHEY and CDR2 is SVGAGI. This CDR3 has 12 residues. With V trimmed by 6 bases and J by 6 bases, 5 bases remained unmatched. The CDR3 region has the DNA TGTGCCAGCAGACCCCGGACAGGCGAGCAGTACTTC. It is translated as CASRPRTGEQYF.

The gene calls are TRBV6-5 and TRBJ1-2; TRBD1 aligns across 8 bases. Germline values: CDR1 MNHEY, CDR2 SVGAGI. V lost 2 bases to trimming and J lost 8 bases; unmatched junction nucleotides: 7. CDR3 length equals 14 residues. The CDR3 nucleotides read TGTGCCAGCAGTTACGGACAGGGCGCGGGGGGCTACACCTTC. The encoded protein is CASSYGQGAGGYTF.

The chain couples TRBV7-9 to TRBJ2-2, with TRBD1 matching over 9 bases. V shed 6 bases, J shed 3 bases, and the junction held 5 bases outside the gene matches. The CDR3 is 15 residues long. Germline V CDR1 and CDR2: SEHNR, FQNEAQ (reference sequence). For the CDR3, the DNA is TGTGCCAGCAGACCGGACAGGGGATACACCGGGGAGCTGTTTTTT. Amino acid sequence: CASRPDRGYTGELFF.

This chain uses TRBV7-2 with TRBJ2-3; D perhaps matches TRBD2 (6 bases). This CDR3 is 15 amino acids long. V lost 1 base, J lost 4 bases, and 12 bases lay in between. The germline CDR1 and CDR2 sequences are SGHTA and FQGNSA. CDR3 region: CASSLVQGGADTQYF. Here the CDR3 DNA reads TGTGCCAGCAGCTTAGTTCAGGGAGGCGCAGATACGCAGTATTTT. The full variable domain, completed using reference TRBV7-2 and TRBJ2-3, is GAGVSQSPSNKVTEKGKDVELRCDPISGHTALYWYRQSLGQGLEFLIYFQGNSAPDKSGLPSDRFSAERTGGSVSTLTIQRTQQEDSAVYLCASSLVQGGADTQYFGPGTRLTVL.

This clone was detected once. V and J are TRBV6-5 and TRBJ2-5; D might be TRBD2 (7 bases). There are 14 residues in the CDR3. Per germline, CDR1 MNHEY and CDR2 SVGAGI. The V end lost 5 bases, the J end lost 4 bases, and 14 bases lay between the germline ends. For the CDR3, the DNA is TGTGCCAGCAGTCCGGGGGGCGAGGGAGAGACCCAGTACTTC. Translated, it gives CASSPGGEGETQYF.

This chain connects TRBV19 to TRBJ1-2, with TRBD1 matching over 8 bases. There are 16 residues in the CDR3. V shed 3 bases and J 0 bases; nucleotides not matched to a gene: 6. The germline CDR1 and CDR2 sequences are LNHDA and SQIVND (reference sequence). The DNA for the CDR3 is TGTGCCAGTAGTATTCGACAGGGGCCTTCTAACTATGGCTACACCTTC. Residues: CASSIRQGPSNYGYTF.

The chain combines TRBV7-8 with TRBJ1-5; D is undetermined. The CDR3 is 14 amino acids. Looked up from germline, CDR1 is SGHVS and CDR2 is FQNEAQ. V was shortened by 2 bases and J by 6 bases, with 11 bases between the two germline ends. The CDR3 region has the DNA TGTGCCAGCAGCTTAAGTTCTGGGAGTCAGCCCCAGCATTTT. It yields the protein CASSLSSGSQPQHF.

The chain links TRBV7-9 to TRBJ1-5; no clear D. Germline assignment: CDR1 SEHNR and CDR2 FQNEAQ (reference sequence). The CDR3 is made up of 14 amino acids. Trimming shortened V by 2 bases and J by 5 bases, and 10 bases separated the two germline ends. CDR3 nucleotides: TGTGCCAGCAGCTTATCCTGGGCCGATCAGCCCCAGCATTTT. Translated, it gives CASSLSWADQPQHF.

The table lists this clone with a count of one. The chain links TRBV24-1 to TRBJ2-1; TRBD1 matches at 9 bases. The CDR3 runs 16 residues. Germline assignment: CDR1 KGHDR and CDR2 SFDVKD. The ends lost 4 bases at V and 9 bases at J; junction bases unmatched: 12. The chain's CDR3 is CATSDLQGAPVAEQFF. The CDR3 DNA reads TGTGCCACCAGTGACCTACAGGGGGCGCCTGTTGCTGAGCAGTTCTTC.

This chain uses TRBV18 with TRBJ2-5; TRBD1 agrees at 7 bases. CDR1 KGHSH and CDR2 LQKENI come from the germline V gene. J gave up 4 bases and V 3 bases, and 5 bases lay outside the gene matches. The CDR3 totals 14 residues. The CDR3 DNA is TGTGCCAGCTCACCTGTGGCAGGGGGAGAGACCCAGTACTTC. It yields the protein CASSPVAGGETQYF.

This sequence joins TRBV9 and TRBJ1-2; the match to TRBD1 covers 8 bases. This CDR3 is built from 14 residues. The junction had 5 bases not matched to a gene; V was cut back by 3 bases and J by 4 bases. The germline CDR1 and CDR2 sequences are SGDLS and YYNGEE. The CDR3 DNA sequence: TGTGCCAGCAGCGAATTCACAGGGGGCTATGGCTACACCTTC. Protein product: CASSEFTGGYGYTF.

This sequence joins TRBV5-5 and TRBJ2-2, with TRBD1 matching over 11 bases. The CDR3 is 16 residues long. The ends lost 5 bases at V and 1 base at J; junction bases unmatched: 4. Germline CDR1 reads SGHKS; CDR2 reads YYEKEE (reference sequence). The CDR3: CASRPGQGVNTGELFF. CDR3 in DNA: TGTGCCAGCAGGCCGGGACAGGGGGTGAACACCGGGGAGCTGTTTTTT.

This clone came up once. This chain uses TRBV3-1 (or the pseudogene TRBV3-2) with TRBJ1-1; D is unclear. Trimming left V 5 bases short and J 3 bases short, with 10 bases between. Per germline, CDR1 LGHDT and CDR2 YNNKEL (reference sequence). The CDR3 is made up of 13 amino acids. CDR3 residues: CASSKRADTEAFF. CDR3 DNA: TGTGCCAGCAGCAAGAGGGCGGACACTGAAGCTTTCTTT.

The CDR3 DNA sequence: TGTGCCAGCAGCTGGGGACAGGGAAGGTTGTACGAGCAGTACTTC. This gives the protein CASSWGQGRLYEQYF. The rearrangement links TRBV5-5 to TRBJ2-7; TRBD1 agrees at 9 bases. This CDR3 has 15 amino acids. CDR1 SGHKS and CDR2 YYEKEE come from the germline V gene (reference sequence). The V and J ends lost 3 bases and 4 bases, in that order; junction bases with no gene match: 8.

The rearrangement joins TRBV7-9 to TRBJ1-1; 7 nucleotides align to TRBD1. V trimming: 6 bases; J trimming: 4 bases; junction bases outside the gene matches: 8. Germline CDR1 and CDR2: SEHNR and FQNEAQ (reference sequence). The length of the CDR3 is 14 residues. The CDR3 DNA reads as TGTGCCAGCAGTTCCAACAGGGGAGGCACTGAAGCTTTCTTT. It encodes CASSSNRGGTEAFF.

V gene TRBV2 combines with J gene TRBJ2-7; D possibly corresponds to TRBD1 (6 bases). CDR1 and CDR2 from the germline V gene are SNHLY and FYNNEI. This CDR3 has 14 amino acids. Trimming shortened V by 6 bases and J by 0 bases, and 12 bases separated the two germline ends. DNA for the CDR3: TGTGCCAGCAGATGGGACATAAACTCCTACGAGCAGTACTTC. This encodes CASRWDINSYEQYF.